This T cell receptor (beta chain) was captured by sequencing in a study of blood T cell repertoires in COVID-19. Overall study context: Researchers got acute and convalescent COVID-19 samples from the United States, Italy and Spain. The cDNA or gDNA used as material had been derived from T cells, B-cell-depleted T cells, or PBMCs.

There are 15 residues in the CDR3. Per the germline V gene, CDR1 is MDHEN and CDR2 is SYDVKM. V was cut by 7 bases and J by 3 bases, with 18 bases left in between. Original processing methods: Counts of nucleated cells, estimated from reference gene primer amplification, were obtained. Method: immunoSEQ multiplex PCR; TCRdb's copy keeps in-frame clones and lacks some. The DNA gave D and trimming, while V, J and clone size come from that table. The sample has 120,000 to 150,000 clones; roughly 85% are singletons. The clonotype originates from a man aged 55-75 years with acute or convalescent COVID-19. V gene TRBV28 combines with J gene TRBJ1-1; tentatively, D is TRBD1 (5 bases). Sample: peripheral blood. The CDR3 nucleotides read TGTGCCAGCACCGCGGGGGGGAGGCTGGACACTGAAGCTTTCTTT. Its protein product is CASTAGGRLDTEAFF.